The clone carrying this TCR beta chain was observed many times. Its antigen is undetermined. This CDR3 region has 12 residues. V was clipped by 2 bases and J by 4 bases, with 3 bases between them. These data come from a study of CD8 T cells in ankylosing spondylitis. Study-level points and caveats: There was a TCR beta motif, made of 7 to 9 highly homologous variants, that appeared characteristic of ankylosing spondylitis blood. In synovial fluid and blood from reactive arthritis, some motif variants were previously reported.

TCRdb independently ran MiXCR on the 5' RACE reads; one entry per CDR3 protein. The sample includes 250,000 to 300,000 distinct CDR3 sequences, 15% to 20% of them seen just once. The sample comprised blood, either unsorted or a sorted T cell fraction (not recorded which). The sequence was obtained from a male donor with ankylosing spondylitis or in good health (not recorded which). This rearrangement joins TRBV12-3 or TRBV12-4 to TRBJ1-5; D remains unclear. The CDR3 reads CASSLMNQPQHF. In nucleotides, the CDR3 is TGTGCCAGCAGTTTAATGAATCAGCCCCAGCATTTT.